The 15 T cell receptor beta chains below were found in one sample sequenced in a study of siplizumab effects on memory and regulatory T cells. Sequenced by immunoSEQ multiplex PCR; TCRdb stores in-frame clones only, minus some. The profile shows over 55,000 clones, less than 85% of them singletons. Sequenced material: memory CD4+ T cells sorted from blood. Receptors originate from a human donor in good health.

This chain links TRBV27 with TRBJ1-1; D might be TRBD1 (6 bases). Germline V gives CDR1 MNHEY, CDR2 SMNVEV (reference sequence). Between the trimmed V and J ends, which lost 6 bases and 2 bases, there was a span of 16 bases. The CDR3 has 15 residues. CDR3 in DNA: TGTGCCAGCAGCCAACCGACAGGATTAAACACTGAAGCTTTCTTT. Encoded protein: CASSQPTGLNTEAFF.

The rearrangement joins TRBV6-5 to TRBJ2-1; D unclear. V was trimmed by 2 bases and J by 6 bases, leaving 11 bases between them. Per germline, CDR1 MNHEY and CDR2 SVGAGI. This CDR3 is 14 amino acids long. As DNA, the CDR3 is TGTGCCAGCAGTTACGGGGATAGACTCAATGAGCAGTTCTTC. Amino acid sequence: CASSYGDRLNEQFF.

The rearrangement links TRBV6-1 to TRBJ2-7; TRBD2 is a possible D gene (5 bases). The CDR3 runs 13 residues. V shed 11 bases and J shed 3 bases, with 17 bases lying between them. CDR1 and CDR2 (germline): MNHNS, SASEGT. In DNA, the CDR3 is TGTGCCGTCGAGGAGGACGGATTCTACGAGCAGTACTTC. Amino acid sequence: CAVEEDGFYEQYF.

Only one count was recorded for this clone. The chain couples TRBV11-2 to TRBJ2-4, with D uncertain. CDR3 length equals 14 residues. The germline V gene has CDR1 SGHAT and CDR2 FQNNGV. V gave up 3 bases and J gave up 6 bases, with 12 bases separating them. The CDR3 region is CASSFGFRSNIQYF. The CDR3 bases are TGTGCCAGCAGCTTCGGGTTTCGCTCAAACATTCAGTACTTC.

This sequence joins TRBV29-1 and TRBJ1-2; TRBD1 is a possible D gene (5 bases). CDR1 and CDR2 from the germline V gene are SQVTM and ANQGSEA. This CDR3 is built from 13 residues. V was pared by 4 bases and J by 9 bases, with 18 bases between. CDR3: CSVVRDAEGSYTF. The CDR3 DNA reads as TGCAGCGTTGTCCGGGACGCCGAGGGTAGCTACACCTTC.

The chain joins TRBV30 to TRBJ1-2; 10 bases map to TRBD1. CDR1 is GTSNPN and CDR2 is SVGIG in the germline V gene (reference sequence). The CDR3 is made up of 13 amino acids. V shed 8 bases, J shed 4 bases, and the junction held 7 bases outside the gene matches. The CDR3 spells CARTGGSGYGYTF. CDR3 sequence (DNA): TGTGCCAGGACAGGGGGATCTGGCTATGGCTACACCTTC.

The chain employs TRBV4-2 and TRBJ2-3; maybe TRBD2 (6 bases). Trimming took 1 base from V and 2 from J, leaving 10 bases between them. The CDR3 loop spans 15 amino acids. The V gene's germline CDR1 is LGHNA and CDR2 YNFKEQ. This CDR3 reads CASSQAAGPTDTQYF. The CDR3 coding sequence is TGTGCCAGCAGCCAAGCTGCGGGACCCACAGATACGCAGTATTTT.

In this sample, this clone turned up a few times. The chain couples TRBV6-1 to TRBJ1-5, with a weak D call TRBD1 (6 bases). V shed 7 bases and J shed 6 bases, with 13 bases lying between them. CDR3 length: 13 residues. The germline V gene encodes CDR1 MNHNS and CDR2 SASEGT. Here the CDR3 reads CASKGGATQPQHF. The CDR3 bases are TGTGCCAGCAAAGGGGGGGCGACTCAGCCCCAGCATTTT.

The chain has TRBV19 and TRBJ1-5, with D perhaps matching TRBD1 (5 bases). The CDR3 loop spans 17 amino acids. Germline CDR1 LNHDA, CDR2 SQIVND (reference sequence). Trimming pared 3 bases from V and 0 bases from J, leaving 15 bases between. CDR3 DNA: TGTGCCAGTAGTATTACAGGTACCCTCATTAGCAATCAGCCCCAGCATTTT. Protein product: CASSITGTLISNQPQHF.

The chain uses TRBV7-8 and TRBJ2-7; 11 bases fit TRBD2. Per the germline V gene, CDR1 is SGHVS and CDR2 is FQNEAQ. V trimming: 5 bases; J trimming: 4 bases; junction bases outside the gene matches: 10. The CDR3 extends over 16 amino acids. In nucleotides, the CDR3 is TGTGCCAGCAGCCCCCGCCTTGGGACTAGCGGATACGAGCAGTACTTC. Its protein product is CASSPRLGTSGYEQYF.

The CDR3 loop reads CASSLDSKGRQETQYF. Written as DNA, the CDR3 is TGTGCCAGCAGCTTAGATTCTAAGGGTCGGCAAGAGACCCAGTACTTC. The rearrangement uses TRBV7-9 and TRBJ2-5, with no clear D. V gave up 1 base and J gave up 2 bases, with 14 bases separating them. The CDR3 is 16 residues long. Per germline, CDR1 SEHNR and CDR2 FQNEAQ (reference sequence). The complete variable domain, with remaining parts taken from reference TRBV7-9 and TRBJ2-5, reads DTGVSQNPRHKITKRGQNVTFRCDPISEHNRLYWYRQTLGQGPEFLTYFQNEAQLEKSRLLSDRFSAERPKGSFSTLEIQRTEQGDSAMYLCASSLDSKGRQETQYFGPGTRLLVL.

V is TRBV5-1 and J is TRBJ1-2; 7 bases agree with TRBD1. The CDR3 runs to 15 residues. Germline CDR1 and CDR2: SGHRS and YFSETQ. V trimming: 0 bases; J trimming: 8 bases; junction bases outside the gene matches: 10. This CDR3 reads CASSLGQGPHGGYTF. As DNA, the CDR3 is TGCGCCAGCAGCTTGGGACAGGGACCCCACGGAGGCTACACCTTC.

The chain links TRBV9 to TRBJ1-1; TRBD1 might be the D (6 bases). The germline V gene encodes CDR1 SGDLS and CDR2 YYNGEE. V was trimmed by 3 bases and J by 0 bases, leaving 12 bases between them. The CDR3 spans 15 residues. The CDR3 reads CASSALDRLNTEAFF. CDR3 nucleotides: TGTGCCAGCAGCGCCCTGGACAGACTGAACACTGAAGCTTTCTTT.

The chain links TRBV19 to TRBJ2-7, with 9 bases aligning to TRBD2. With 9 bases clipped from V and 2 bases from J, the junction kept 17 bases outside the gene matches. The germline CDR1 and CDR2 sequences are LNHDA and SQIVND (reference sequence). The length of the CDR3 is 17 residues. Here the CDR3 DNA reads TGTGCCAGCAGTGGTGTCGGACTAGCGAAAAGGACCTACGAGCAGTACTTC. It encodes CASSGVGLAKRTYEQYF.

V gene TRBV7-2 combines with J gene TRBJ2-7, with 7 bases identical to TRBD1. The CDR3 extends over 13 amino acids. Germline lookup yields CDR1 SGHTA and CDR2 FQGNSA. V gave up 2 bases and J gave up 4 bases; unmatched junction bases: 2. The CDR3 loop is CASSLNRGYEQYF. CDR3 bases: TGTGCCAGCAGCTTAAACAGGGGTTACGAGCAGTACTTC.